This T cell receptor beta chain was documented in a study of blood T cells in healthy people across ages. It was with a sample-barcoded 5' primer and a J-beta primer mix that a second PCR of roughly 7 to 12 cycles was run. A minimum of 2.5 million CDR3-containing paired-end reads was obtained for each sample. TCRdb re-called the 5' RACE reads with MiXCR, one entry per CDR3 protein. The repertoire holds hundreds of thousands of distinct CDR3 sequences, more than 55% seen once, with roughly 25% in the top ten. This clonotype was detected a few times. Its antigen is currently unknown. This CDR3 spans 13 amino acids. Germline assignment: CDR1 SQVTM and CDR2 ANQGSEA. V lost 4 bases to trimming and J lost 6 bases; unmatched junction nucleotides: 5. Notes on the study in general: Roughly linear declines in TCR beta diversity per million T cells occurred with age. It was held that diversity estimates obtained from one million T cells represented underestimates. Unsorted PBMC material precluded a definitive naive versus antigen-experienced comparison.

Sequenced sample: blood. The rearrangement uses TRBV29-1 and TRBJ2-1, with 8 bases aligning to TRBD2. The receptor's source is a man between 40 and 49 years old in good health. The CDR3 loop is CSVGGLGGNEQFF. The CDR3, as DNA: TGCAGCGTTGGGGGACTAGGGGGCAATGAGCAGTTCTTC.